What follows is one T cell receptor (beta chain) and its context. TCRdb analysed the 5' RACE reads with MiXCR anew, one entry per CDR3 protein. In the table there are 450,000 to 600,000 distinct CDR3 sequences, 17% of which are singletons. The data were taken from a study of T cells after yellow fever vaccination. The receptor's source is a young man who received the YFV17D yellow fever vaccine. This sample comprised PBMCs, obtained around 5 days after the first yellow fever vaccination.

The CDR3 here is CASRYGVSSYNEQFF. CDR3 in DNA: TGCGCCAGCAGGTATGGCGTTAGCTCCTACAATGAGCAGTTCTTC. V usage is TRBV5-1 and J usage is TRBJ2-1; no reliable D call. CDR1 and CDR2 from the germline V gene are SGHRS and YFSETQ. V was pared by 5 bases and J by 0 bases, with 12 bases between. This CDR3 contains 15 residues.